The next 5 T cell receptor beta chains were all read from a single sample in a study of shared clonotypes between healthy human individuals. Sequenced by immunoSEQ multiplex PCR; TCRdb stores in-frame clones only, minus some. The sample includes 2.3 million or so clones, 90% to 95% of them seen just once. Sequenced input: naive CD4+ T cells from PBMCs. The sample's subset: CD45RA+ positively selected. The source is a man younger than 35 in good health. Some clones in this sample may be carry-over from other donors' samples.

The rearrangement joins TRBV10-3 to TRBJ2-1; D is tentatively TRBD1 or TRBD2 (5 bases each). The CDR3 extends over 17 amino acids. V dropped 9 bases and J dropped 8 bases, with 29 bases sitting between them. Per germline, CDR1 ENHRY and CDR2 SYGVKD. In DNA form, the CDR3 reads TGTGCCATTTCTATAGGGGAAGGTCGGAGGCTGACGGATGAGCAGTTCTTC. Protein sequence: CAISIGEGRRLTDEQFF.

About this clone: Within the sample, other DNA sequences also encode this same CDR3. This chain uses TRBV6-6 with TRBJ2-7; weak D call: TRBD1 (6 bases). This CDR3 spans 14 amino acids. V lost 0 bases to trimming and J lost 2 bases, with 8 bases between them. Per the germline V gene, CDR1 is MNHNY and CDR2 is SVGAGI (reference sequence). CDR3 protein: CASSYSQGPYEQYF. CDR3 nucleotides: TGTGCCAGCAGTTACTCACAGGGACCCTACGAGCAGTACTTC.

Only one count was recorded for this clone. The chain employs TRBV6-4 and TRBJ2-7, with D hard to call. Trimming removed 4 bases from V and 2 bases from J, with 15 bases in between. The CDR3 has 15 amino acids. Germline values: CDR1 MRHNA, CDR2 SNTAGT. This CDR3 reads CASSVSAGKTYEQYF. CDR3 DNA: TGTGCCAGCAGTGTATCAGCCGGAAAGACCTACGAGCAGTACTTC.

The chain couples TRBV4-1 to TRBJ2-3, with 8 bases fitting TRBD2. There are 17 residues in the CDR3. V was clipped by 0 bases and J by 0 bases; unmatched bases: 5. Per the germline V gene, CDR1 is MGHRA and CDR2 is YSYEKL. Here the CDR3 reads CASSQDLASGSTDTQYF. The CDR3 DNA is TGCGCCAGCAGCCAAGATCTGGCTAGCGGGAGCACAGATACGCAGTATTTT.

The count of this clone is one. The rearrangement uses TRBV4-2 and TRBJ1-1, with D uncertain. The CDR3 has 16 residues. Germline loops: CDR1 LGHNA, CDR2 YNFKEQ. V shed 1 base and J shed 0 bases, with 12 bases lying between them. The CDR3 here is CASSQGDRGMNTEAFF. The CDR3 nucleotides are TGTGCCAGCAGCCAAGGCGACCGAGGGATGAACACTGAAGCTTTCTTT.